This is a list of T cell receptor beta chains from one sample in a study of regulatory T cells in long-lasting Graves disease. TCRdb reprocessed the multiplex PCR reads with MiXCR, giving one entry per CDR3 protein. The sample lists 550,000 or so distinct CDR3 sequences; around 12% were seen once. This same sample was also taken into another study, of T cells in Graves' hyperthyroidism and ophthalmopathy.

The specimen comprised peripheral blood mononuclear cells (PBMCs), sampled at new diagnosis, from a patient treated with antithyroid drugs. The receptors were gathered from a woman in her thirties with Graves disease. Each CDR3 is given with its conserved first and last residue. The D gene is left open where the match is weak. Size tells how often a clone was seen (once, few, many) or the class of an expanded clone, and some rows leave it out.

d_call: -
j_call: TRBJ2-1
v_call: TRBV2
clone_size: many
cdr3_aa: CASRVSGFEQFF
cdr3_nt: TGTGCCAGCAGGGTAAGCGGGTTTGAGCAGTTCTTC

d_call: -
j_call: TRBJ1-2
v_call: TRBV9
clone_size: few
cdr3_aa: CASSVSGAGLSSLYGYTF
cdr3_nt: TGTGCCAGCAGCGTCTCTGGGGCAGGACTCTCATCTTTATATGGCTACACCTTC

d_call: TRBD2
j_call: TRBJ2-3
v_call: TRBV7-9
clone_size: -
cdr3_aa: CASSLAPSKREGADTQYF
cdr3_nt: TGTGCCAGCAGCTTAGCCCCCTCTAAGCGGGAGGGCGCAGATACGCAGTATTTT

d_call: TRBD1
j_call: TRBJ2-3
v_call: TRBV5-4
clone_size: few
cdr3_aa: CASSPAGTGNTQYF
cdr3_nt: TGTGCCAGCAGCCCAGCCGGGACAGGGAATACGCAGTATTTT

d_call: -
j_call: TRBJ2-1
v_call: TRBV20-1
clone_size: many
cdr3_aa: CSASSGWDWQFF
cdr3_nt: TGCAGTGCTAGCTCCGGGTGGGACTGGCAGTTCTTC

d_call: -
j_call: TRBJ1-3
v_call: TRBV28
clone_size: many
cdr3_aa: CASSSPDLKNTIYF
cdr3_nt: TGTGCCAGCAGTTCGCCGGACCTGAAGAACACCATATATTTT

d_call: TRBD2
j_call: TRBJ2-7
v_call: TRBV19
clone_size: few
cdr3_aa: CASGSGRGRVGEQYF
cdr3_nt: TGTGCCAGTGGTAGCGGGAGGGGGCGGGTAGGCGAGCAGTACTTC

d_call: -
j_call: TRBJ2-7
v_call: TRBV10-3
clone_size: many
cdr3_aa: CAISSDGPYEQYF
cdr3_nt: TGTGCCATCAGTTCCGACGGTCCCTACGAGCAGTACTTC

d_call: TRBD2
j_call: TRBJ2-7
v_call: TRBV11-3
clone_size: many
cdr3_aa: CASSWVAGAHVEQYF
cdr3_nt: TGTGCCAGCAGCTGGGTAGCGGGAGCCCACGTCGAGCAGTACTTC

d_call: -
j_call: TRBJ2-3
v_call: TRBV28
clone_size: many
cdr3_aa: CASSGTGVRDTQYF
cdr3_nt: TGTGCCAGCAGCGGTACTGGGGTCCGAGATACGCAGTATTTT

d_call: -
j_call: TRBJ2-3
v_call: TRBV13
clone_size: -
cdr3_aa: CASSFFTGRTDTQYF
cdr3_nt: TGTGCCAGCAGCTTTTTTACAGGACGGACAGATACGCAGTATTTT

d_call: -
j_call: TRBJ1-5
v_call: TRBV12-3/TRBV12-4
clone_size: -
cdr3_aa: CASSSDRSYQPQHF
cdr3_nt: TGTGCCAGCAGCTCCGACAGATCCTATCAGCCCCAGCATTTT

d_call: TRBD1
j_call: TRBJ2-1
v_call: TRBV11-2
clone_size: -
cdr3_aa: CASSDIGTGVNEQFF
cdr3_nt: TGTGCCAGCAGTGATATCGGGACAGGGGTCAATGAGCAGTTCTTC

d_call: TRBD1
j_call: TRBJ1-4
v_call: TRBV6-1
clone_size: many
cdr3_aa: CASSTGTANEKLFF
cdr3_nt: TGTGCCAGCAGTACCGGGACAGCTAATGAAAAACTGTTTTTT

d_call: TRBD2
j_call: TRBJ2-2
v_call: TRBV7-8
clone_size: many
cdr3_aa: CASSLKSLTSGMAGELFF
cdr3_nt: TGTGCCAGCAGCTTAAAGTCCCTGACTAGCGGGATGGCTGGGGAGCTGTTTTTT

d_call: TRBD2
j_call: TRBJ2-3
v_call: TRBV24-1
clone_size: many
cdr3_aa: CATSDLQGLAGISPDTQYF
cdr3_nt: TGTGCCACCAGTGATTTGCAAGGGCTAGCGGGAATCTCACCAGATACGCAGTATTTT

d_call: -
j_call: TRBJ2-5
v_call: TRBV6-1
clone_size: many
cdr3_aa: CAGQIQETQYF
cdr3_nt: TGTGCCGGCCAGATCCAAGAGACCCAGTACTTC

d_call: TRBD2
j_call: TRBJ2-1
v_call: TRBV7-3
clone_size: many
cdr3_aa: CASSPTAGPSSGNEQFF
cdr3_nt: TGTGCCAGCAGCCCCACGGCGGGTCCTTCTAGCGGCAATGAGCAGTTCTTC

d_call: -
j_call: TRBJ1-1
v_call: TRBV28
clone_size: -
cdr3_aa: CASRQDTVNTEAFF
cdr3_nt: TGTGCCAGCAGACAGGACACTGTGAACACTGAAGCTTTCTTT

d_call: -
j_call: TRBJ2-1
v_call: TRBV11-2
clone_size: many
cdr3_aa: CASSGMDSYNEQFF
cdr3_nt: TGTGCCAGCAGCGGGATGGACAGTTACAATGAGCAGTTCTTC

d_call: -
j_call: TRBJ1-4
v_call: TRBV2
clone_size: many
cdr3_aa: CASGRHNEKLFF
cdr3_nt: TGTGCCAGCGGACGGCATAATGAAAAACTGTTTTTT

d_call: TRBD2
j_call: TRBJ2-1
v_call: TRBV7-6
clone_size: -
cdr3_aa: CASSLAPAGGPSYNEQFF
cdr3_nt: TGTGCCAGCAGCTTAGCTCCGGCGGGGGGTCCGTCCTACAATGAGCAGTTCTTC

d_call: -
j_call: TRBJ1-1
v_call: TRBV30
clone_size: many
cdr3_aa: CAWNPGQGLNTEAFF
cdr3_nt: TGTGCCTGGAATCCAGGGCAGGGGCTGAACACTGAAGCTTTCTTT

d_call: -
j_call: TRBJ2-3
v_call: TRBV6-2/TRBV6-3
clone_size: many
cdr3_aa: CASSYGGAGTDTQYF
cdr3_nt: TGTGCCAGCAGTTACGGGGGGGCAGGAACAGATACGCAGTATTTT

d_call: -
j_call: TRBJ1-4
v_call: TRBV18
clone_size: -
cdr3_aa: CASSHDTGWDREKLFF
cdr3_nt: TGTGCCAGCTCACACGACACAGGGTGGGATCGAGAAAAACTGTTTTTT

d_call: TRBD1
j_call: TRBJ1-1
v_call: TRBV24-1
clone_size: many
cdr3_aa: CATSDAGTENTEAFF
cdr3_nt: TGTGCCACCAGTGATGCCGGGACAGAAAACACTGAAGCTTTCTTT

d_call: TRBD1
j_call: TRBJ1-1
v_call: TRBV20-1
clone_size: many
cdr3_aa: CSARDSRTGQAFF
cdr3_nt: TGCAGTGCTAGAGATTCCAGGACAGGGCAAGCTTTCTTT

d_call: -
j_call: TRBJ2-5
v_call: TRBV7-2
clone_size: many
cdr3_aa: CASSLNPPAETQYF
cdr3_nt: TGTGCCAGCAGCTTAAATCCCCCCGCAGAGACCCAGTACTTC

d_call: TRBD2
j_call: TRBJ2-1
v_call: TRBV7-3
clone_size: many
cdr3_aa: CASSPPGRDYNEQFF
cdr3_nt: TGTGCCAGCAGCCCCCCCGGGAGGGACTACAATGAGCAGTTCTTC

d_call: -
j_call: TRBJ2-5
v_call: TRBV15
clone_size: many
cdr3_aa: CATSRDVFTPGGETQYF
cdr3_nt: TGTGCCACCAGCAGAGATGTCTTCACCCCGGGTGGGGAGACCCAGTACTTC

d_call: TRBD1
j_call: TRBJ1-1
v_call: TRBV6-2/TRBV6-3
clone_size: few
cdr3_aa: CASSTTGGNTEAFF
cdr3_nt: TGTGCCAGCAGTACGACAGGGGGGAACACTGAAGCTTTCTTT

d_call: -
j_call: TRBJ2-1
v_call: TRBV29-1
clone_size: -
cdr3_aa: CSVEVQTALYYNEQFF
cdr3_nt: TGCAGCGTTGAAGTTCAAACAGCCCTCTACTACAATGAGCAGTTCTTC